The 27 T cell receptor beta chains below come from one sample, sequenced in a study of blood T cell repertoires in COVID-19. The table came from immunoSEQ multiplex PCR; TCRdb's copy has only in-frame clones and leaves some out. Of about 180,000 clones in the sample, around 73% were seen once. The sequencing input was PBMCs or T cells enriched from blood (not recorded which). These receptors were taken from a woman aged 45-59 years who had recovered from COVID-19.

This chain uses TRBV5-1 with TRBJ2-2; weak D call: TRBD1 (5 bases). The CDR3 consists of 13 residues. Per the germline V gene, CDR1 is SGHRS and CDR2 is YFSETQ. V gave up 4 bases and J gave up 5 bases, with 9 bases separating them. CDR3 residues: CASSLRDTGELFF. The CDR3, as DNA: TGCGCCAGCAGCCTCAGGGATACCGGGGAGCTGTTTTTT. The complete variable domain, with remaining parts taken from reference TRBV5-1 and TRBJ2-2, reads KAGVTQTPRYLIKTRGQQVTLSCSPISGHRSVSWYQQTPGQGLQFLFEYFSETQRNKGNFPGRFSGRQFSNSRSEMNVSTLELGDSALYLCASSLRDTGELFFGEGSRLTVL.

This chain connects TRBV5-1 to TRBJ2-1; TRBD2 matches at 10 bases. The CDR3 totals 16 residues. The J segment lost 0 bases and the V segment lost 3 bases, leaving 3 bases of the junction unmatched. Germline CDR1 SGHRS, CDR2 YFSETQ. The CDR3 region has the DNA TGCGCCAGCAGCTATGGACTAGCGGCCTCCTACAATGAGCAGTTCTTC. Amino acids: CASSYGLAASYNEQFF.

In its sample, this clone was seen a few times. The gene calls are TRBV28 and TRBJ1-2; D gene uncertain. The germline CDR1 and CDR2 sequences are MDHEN and SYDVKM. CDR3 length: 14 amino acids. Deletions cut 4 bases from V and 4 bases from J, with 13 bases between. The CDR3 DNA is TGTGCCAGCAGTTCTCAACAGCCGACCTATGGCTACACCTTC. Protein sequence: CASSSQQPTYGYTF.

V gene TRBV5-1 combines with J gene TRBJ2-2; 12 nucleotides match TRBD2. Germline V gene data show CDR1 as SGHRS and CDR2 as YFSETQ. With 4 bases clipped from V and 0 bases from J, the junction kept 16 bases outside the gene matches. The CDR3 has 21 residues. The DNA of the CDR3 is TGCGCCAGCAGCCTAAGGCCTCGACTAGCGGGGGAGAACGCGAACACCGGGGAGCTGTTTTTT. It encodes CASSLRPRLAGENANTGELFF.

V usage is TRBV7-2 and J usage is TRBJ1-2; D is ambiguous. Germline CDR1 SGHTA, CDR2 FQGNSA. This CDR3 is built from 15 residues. V lost 1 base to trimming and J lost 3 bases, with 12 bases between them. The DNA for the CDR3 is TGTGCCAGCAGCTTAGACCTCTACAGTGACTATGGCTACACCTTC. It translates to CASSLDLYSDYGYTF.

V gene TRBV30 combines with J gene TRBJ2-7; 12 nucleotides align to TRBD2. The CDR3 has 18 residues. The germline V gene encodes CDR1 GTSNPN and CDR2 SVGIG (reference sequence). V trimming: 2 bases; J trimming: 4 bases; junction bases outside the gene matches: 15. This chain's CDR3 is CAWSPLGLAGGGPYEQYF. For the CDR3, the DNA is TGTGCCTGGAGTCCCCTAGGGCTAGCGGGAGGGGGGCCATACGAGCAGTACTTC.

V usage is TRBV27 and J usage is TRBJ2-1; 7 bases are shared with TRBD1. In germline, CDR1 is MNHEY, CDR2 SMNVEV (reference sequence). This CDR3 has 17 amino acids. The J segment lost 0 bases and the V segment lost 2 bases, leaving 7 bases of the junction unmatched. This CDR3 reads CASSLTGAASSYNEQFF. DNA for the CDR3: TGTGCCAGCAGTTTAACAGGGGCAGCGAGCTCCTACAATGAGCAGTTCTTC.

The chain is built from TRBV6-6 and TRBJ2-7; 7 bases are a match to TRBD1. The CDR3 sequence is 15 residues long. Germline values: CDR1 MNHNY, CDR2 SVGAGI (reference sequence). J lost 2 bases, V lost 0 bases, and 4 bases had no gene match. This CDR3 is CASSYSNRGAYEQYF. CDR3 coding DNA: TGTGCCAGCAGTTACTCGAACAGGGGAGCCTACGAGCAGTACTTC.

The chain uses TRBV27 and TRBJ2-1; 11 bases match TRBD2. The V gene's germline CDR1 is MNHEY and CDR2 SMNVEV (reference sequence). The CDR3 contains 16 residues. V lost 4 bases, J lost 7 bases, and 9 bases stayed unmatched. The CDR3 protein is CASSSSSGGTSNEQFF. The CDR3 nucleotides are TGTGCCAGCAGTTCCTCTAGCGGGGGGACCTCGAATGAGCAGTTCTTC.

The rearrangement joins TRBV6-2 or TRBV6-3 to TRBJ2-7, with 10 bases matching TRBD2. This CDR3 region has 17 residues. V shed 2 bases and J 0 bases; nucleotides not matched to a gene: 7. Germline values: CDR1 MNHEY, CDR2 SVGEGT. DNA of the CDR3: TGTGCCAGCAGTTACCGTCTAGCGGGAGAGGGCTCCTACGAGCAGTACTTC. Its protein is CASSYRLAGEGSYEQYF.

The genes are TRBV6-5 and TRBJ1-2; TRBD1 matches at 10 bases. CDR1 is MNHEY, CDR2 SVGAGI, per germline. There are 15 residues in the CDR3. The J segment lost 4 bases and the V segment lost 5 bases, leaving 7 bases of the junction unmatched. CDR3 residues: CASSPDRGRTYGYTF. In DNA form, the CDR3 reads TGTGCCAGCAGTCCCGACAGGGGGCGAACCTATGGCTACACCTTC.

V usage is TRBV6-5 and J usage is TRBJ2-2; no reliable D call. CDR1 and CDR2 from the germline V gene are MNHEY and SVGAGI. There are 12 residues in the CDR3. The V and J ends lost 7 bases and 6 bases respectively, with 9 bases between them. This CDR3 is CASKQRPGELFF. In DNA form, the CDR3 reads TGTGCCAGCAAGCAGCGACCCGGGGAGCTGTTTTTT.

Here the CDR3 reads CASSLTRGQYEQYF. Here the CDR3 DNA reads TGTGCCAGCAGCTTGACCAGGGGGCAGTACGAGCAGTACTTC. This chain uses TRBV11-1 with TRBJ2-7, with TRBD1 identical over 8 bases. There are 14 residues in the CDR3. The germline V gene encodes CDR1 SGHAT and CDR2 FQDESV (reference sequence). V trimming: 3 bases; J trimming: 4 bases; junction bases outside the gene matches: 5.

This clone has only one observation. The chain links TRBV5-4 to TRBJ2-1, with 11 bases fitting TRBD1. This CDR3 comprises 15 residues. V lost 3 bases to trimming and J lost 2 bases; unmatched junction nucleotides: 1. CDR1 is SGHNT, CDR2 YYREEE, per germline (reference sequence). The CDR3 bases are TGTGCCAGCAGCTCGGGACAGGGGGCCTACAATGAGCAGTTCTTC. Protein product: CASSSGQGAYNEQFF.

The CDR3 is CASTPPGANTGELFF. The CDR3 DNA sequence: TGCGCCAGCACACCGCCCGGGGCGAACACCGGGGAGCTGTTTTTT. The V and J genes are TRBV5-1 and TRBJ2-2; possible D gene TRBD2, 5 bases. CDR3 length: 15 residues. Germline loops: CDR1 SGHRS, CDR2 YFSETQ. Trimming left V 6 bases short and J 0 bases short, with 12 bases between. The full variable domain, its missing parts supplied by reference TRBV5-1 and TRBJ2-2, is KAGVTQTPRYLIKTRGQQVTLSCSPISGHRSVSWYQQTPGQGLQFLFEYFSETQRNKGNFPGRFSGRQFSNSRSEMNVSTLELGDSALYLCASTPPGANTGELFFGEGSRLTVL.

The chain combines TRBV6-6 with TRBJ1-3, with a tentative D call TRBD1 (5 bases). V lost 5 bases to trimming and J lost 0 bases, with 11 bases between them. Germline loops: CDR1 MNHNY, CDR2 SVGAGI (reference sequence). The CDR3 sequence is 15 residues long. In DNA, the CDR3 is TGTGCCAGCAGTGGGCGACAGATCTCTGGAAACACCATATATTTT. Amino acids: CASSGRQISGNTIYF.

This clone was observed a handful of times. This chain connects TRBV11-2 to TRBJ1-5, with D maybe TRBD1 (6 bases). Trimming left V 5 bases short and J 6 bases short, with 20 bases between. The CDR3 sequence is 16 residues long. Per germline, CDR1 SGHAT and CDR2 FQNNGV. CDR3 sequence: CASSPTGGGAGQPQHF. CDR3 in DNA: TGTGCCAGCAGCCCCACCGGTGGGGGCGCCGGTCAGCCCCAGCATTTT. The full variable domain, in which reference TRBV11-2 and TRBJ1-5 provide the parts outside the CDR3, is EAGVAQSPRYKIIEKRQSVAFWCNPISGHATLYWYQQILGQGPKLLIQFQNNGVVDDSQLPKDRFSAERLKGVDSTLKIQPAKLEDSAVYLCASSPTGGGAGQPQHFGDGTRLSIL.

The V gene is TRBV5-1, the J gene TRBJ1-4, with a possible D match to TRBD1 (5 bases). Germline loops: CDR1 SGHRS, CDR2 YFSETQ. This CDR3 region has 16 residues. Trimming removed 0 bases at V and 8 bases at J, with 17 bases between. The CDR3, as DNA: TGCGCCAGCAGCTTGGGATCGGCAGGGCCTGGGGAAAAACTGTTTTTT. Its translation is CASSLGSAGPGEKLFF.

This sequence joins TRBV5-1 and TRBJ2-7; D is undetermined. CDR3 length equals 13 residues. Germline CDR1 and CDR2: SGHRS and YFSETQ. V lost 0 bases and J 4 bases, leaving 8 bases between the germline ends. CDR3 in DNA: TGCGCCAGCAGCTTGGGCAGATTTTACGAGCAGTACTTC. It codes for CASSLGRFYEQYF.

The chain uses TRBV5-1 and TRBJ2-3; D gene uncertain. Per germline, CDR1 SGHRS and CDR2 YFSETQ. Trimming pared 1 base from V and 6 bases from J, leaving 6 bases between. This CDR3 region has 12 residues. CDR3 residues: CASSLHRDTQYF. The CDR3 coding sequence is TGCGCCAGCAGCTTGCACCGGGATACGCAGTATTTT.

In this sample, this clone turned up a few times. The gene calls are TRBV5-1 and TRBJ1-1; weak D call: TRBD1 (5 bases). The germline V and J ends were trimmed by 8 bases and 1 base, with 18 bases remaining between them. The CDR3 is made up of 15 amino acids. CDR1 is SGHRS, CDR2 YFSETQ, per germline. CDR3 sequence reads: CASRPPGLTNTEAFF. CDR3 in DNA: TGCGCCAGTCGACCCCCGGGACTTACGAACACTGAAGCTTTCTTT.

This clone was detected only a few times. This sequence joins TRBV18 and TRBJ1-4; 11 nucleotides align to TRBD1. V gave up 3 bases and J gave up 7 bases; unmatched junction bases: 4. The CDR3 is 15 residues long. Germline-derived CDR1 and CDR2 are KGHSH and LQKENI. The DNA of the CDR3 is TGTGCCAGCTCACCCTTGGACAGGGGGCGTGAAAAACTGTTTTTT. It is translated as CASSPLDRGREKLFF.

V gene TRBV18 combines with J gene TRBJ1-2; TRBD1 matches 9 bases. The CDR3 loop spans 15 amino acids. V lost 3 bases and J lost 6; bases outside the gene matches: 8. Germline loops: CDR1 KGHSH, CDR2 LQKENI. This CDR3 is CASSPNTGTGNGYTF. CDR3 DNA: TGTGCCAGCTCACCGAATACCGGGACAGGGAATGGCTACACCTTC.

The chain combines TRBV5-1 with TRBJ1-1, with D perhaps matching TRBD1 (5 bases). V lost 0 bases and J lost 1, with 13 bases in between. This CDR3 spans 16 amino acids. Germline lookup yields CDR1 SGHRS and CDR2 YFSETQ. The CDR3 coding sequence is TGCGCCAGCAGCTTGGGGGGCGGCGGGGAGAACACTGAAGCTTTCTTT. Its translation: CASSLGGGGENTEAFF.

A word on this clone: Other nucleotide sequences from this sample produce the same CDR3. This rearrangement joins TRBV18 to TRBJ2-7; D is undetermined. Germline V CDR1 and CDR2: KGHSH, LQKENI. This CDR3 is built from 13 residues. The V gene lost 3 bases and the J gene lost 2 bases, with 8 bases spanning the gap. Here the CDR3 reads CASSPSSPYEQYF. CDR3 nucleotides: TGTGCCAGCTCACCGAGCTCTCCCTACGAGCAGTACTTC.

The rearrangement joins TRBV27 to TRBJ1-4, with D hard to call. Between the trimmed V and J ends, which lost 3 bases and 0 bases, there was a span of 11 bases. Looked up from germline, CDR1 is MNHEY and CDR2 is SMNVEV (reference sequence). This CDR3 comprises 16 residues. This CDR3 reads CASSFEAAPTNEKLFF. The CDR3 region has the DNA TGTGCCAGCAGTTTCGAGGCTGCCCCAACTAATGAAAAACTGTTTTTT.

This clone appeared once. This rearrangement joins TRBV2 to TRBJ1-5; 11 nucleotides line up with TRBD1. The germline V gene encodes CDR1 SNHLY and CDR2 FYNNEI. Trimming at V came to 5 bases and at J to 0 bases, leaving 6 bases not matched to a gene. This CDR3 region has 17 residues. The CDR3 nucleotides are TGTGCCAGCAGTCCGGACAGGGGGCTTTATAGCAATCAGCCCCAGCATTTT. Its translation is CASSPDRGLYSNQPQHF.